Listed here are 18 T cell receptor beta chains from one sample, sequenced in a study of cytomegalovirus exposure and HLA in healthy donors. It was with 60 Vbeta and 13 Jbeta primers that the PCR ran. Profiled with immunoSEQ multiplex PCR; TCRdb holds only in-frame clones, not every one. The profile covers fewer than 200,000 clones, with around 81% appearing a single time and 2% to 2.5% taken by the ten largest. The sequenced material came from PBMCs. These receptors all stem from a woman aged 30 to 39 in good health and CMV-seronegative.

This chain's CDR3 is CASSPLPQSGQGYGYTF. The CDR3 nucleotides read TGTGCCAGCAGCCCTCTCCCGCAATCTGGACAGGGCTATGGCTACACCTTC. The chain uses TRBV7-9 and TRBJ1-2, with 8 bases that match TRBD1. V dropped 5 bases and J dropped 4; count of bases not matched to a gene: 15. CDR3 length: 17 residues. CDR1 and CDR2 (germline): SEHNR, FQNEAQ (reference sequence). Full variable domain (rest looked up from reference TRBV7-9 and TRBJ1-2): DTGVSQNPRHKITKRGQNVTFRCDPISEHNRLYWYRQTLGQGPEFLTYFQNEAQLEKSRLLSDRFSAERPKGSFSTLEIQRTEQGDSAMYLCASSPLPQSGQGYGYTFGSGTRLTVV.

The chain combines TRBV6-4 with TRBJ2-3; 8 nucleotides match TRBD2. The CDR3 has 16 residues. J gave up 3 bases and V 0 bases, and 5 bases lay outside the gene matches. Germline V CDR1 and CDR2: MRHNA, SNTAGT. The CDR3 region is CASSDSETSETDTQYF. The CDR3 DNA sequence: TGTGCCAGCAGTGACTCCGAGACTAGCGAGACAGATACGCAGTATTTT.

The chain links TRBV14 to TRBJ2-7, with 7 bases matching TRBD1. This CDR3 has 14 residues. V shed 4 bases and J 2 bases; nucleotides not matched to a gene: 5. The germline V gene encodes CDR1 SGHDN and CDR2 FVKESK. Written as DNA, the CDR3 is TGTGCCAGCAGCCGGACAGGATCTACCTACGAGCAGTACTTC. Protein sequence: CASSRTGSTYEQYF.

The rearrangement links TRBV5-4 to TRBJ1-2; 8 bases map to TRBD1. V dropped 3 bases and J dropped 6; count of bases not matched to a gene: 4. Looked up from germline, CDR1 is SGHNT and CDR2 is YYREEE (reference sequence). The CDR3 extends over 13 amino acids. This chain's CDR3 is CASSYTTGDGYTF. CDR3 nucleotides: TGTGCCAGCAGCTATACGACAGGGGATGGCTACACCTTC.

The chain couples TRBV6-1 to TRBJ1-1; D possibly corresponds to TRBD1 (6 bases). CDR3 length: 15 amino acids. Between the trimmed V and J ends, which lost 7 bases and 2 bases, there was a span of 17 bases. CDR1 and CDR2 (germline): MNHNS, SASEGT. CDR3 sequence: CASTDGDRFNTEAFF. In DNA, the CDR3 is TGTGCCAGCACCGATGGAGACAGGTTCAACACTGAAGCTTTCTTT.

V gene TRBV28 combines with J gene TRBJ2-1, with 9 bases identical to TRBD2. V shed 4 bases and J 2 bases; nucleotides not matched to a gene: 3. Germline CDR1 reads MDHEN; CDR2 reads SYDVKM. The CDR3 sequence is 15 residues long. The chain's CDR3 is CASSSGLAPYNEQFF. In nucleotides, the CDR3 is TGTGCCAGCAGTTCGGGACTAGCCCCCTACAATGAGCAGTTCTTC.

The chain recombines TRBV5-1 with TRBJ2-5, with 10 bases lining up with TRBD1. This CDR3 has 15 residues. Trimming removed 8 bases from V and 5 bases from J; junction bases left unmatched: 12. The germline V gene encodes CDR1 SGHRS and CDR2 YFSETQ. The CDR3 here is CASRDQTGGGETQYF. CDR3 nucleotides: TGCGCCAGTAGGGACCAGACAGGGGGCGGTGAGACCCAGTACTTC.

This chain uses TRBV5-1 with TRBJ2-3; TRBD2 agrees at 11 bases. Looked up from germline, CDR1 is SGHRS and CDR2 is YFSETQ. V was clipped by 2 bases and J by 5 bases; unmatched bases: 4. This CDR3 has 15 residues. CDR3: CASSFSGRAVDTQYF. The DNA for the CDR3 is TGCGCCAGCAGCTTTAGCGGGAGGGCCGTAGATACGCAGTATTTT.

The rearrangement links TRBV9 to TRBJ2-1; D may be TRBD2 (5 bases). Trimming removed 0 bases from V and 2 bases from J, with 9 bases in between. CDR3 length: 15 residues. The germline V gene encodes CDR1 SGDLS and CDR2 YYNGEE. CDR3 DNA sequence: TGTGCCAGCAGCGTAGTCGGGAATGCCTACAATGAGCAGTTCTTC. This codes for CASSVVGNAYNEQFF.

V and J are TRBV4-2 and TRBJ2-7; 8 bases align to TRBD2. The CDR3 length is 15 residues. CDR1 is LGHNA and CDR2 is YNFKEQ in the germline V gene. V lost 3 bases and J lost 5; bases outside the gene matches: 9. The CDR3 here is CASSQNQRERDEQYF. In DNA form, the CDR3 reads TGTGCCAGCAGCCAGAATCAGCGGGAGAGGGACGAGCAGTACTTC.

The CDR3 spells CASTRDIGRVNQPQHF. The CDR3 nucleotides are TGTGCCAGTACCCGGGATATAGGGCGAGTAAATCAGCCCCAGCATTTT. J is TRBJ1-5 and V is TRBV19; D uncertain. With 7 bases removed from V and 4 bases from J, the gap between germline ends came to 20 bases. The CDR3 length is 16 residues. CDR1 and CDR2 from the germline V gene are LNHDA and SQIVND (reference sequence).

The CDR3 loop reads CASSYSDTFYEQYF. The DNA for the CDR3 is TGTGCCAGCAGTTACTCGGACACATTCTACGAGCAGTACTTC. The chain is built from TRBV6-6 and TRBJ2-7; tentatively, D is TRBD1 (5 bases). The CDR3 length is 14 residues. The V end was cut by 0 bases, the J end by 3 bases, with 9 bases between. Looked up from germline, CDR1 is MNHNY and CDR2 is SVGAGI (reference sequence).

The J gene is TRBJ1-2, the V gene TRBV2, with a tentative D call TRBD1 (6 bases). Trimming cost V 9 bases and J 3 bases, with 14 bases left between them. This CDR3 has 13 amino acids. The germline V gene has CDR1 SNHLY and CDR2 FYNNEI. The CDR3 DNA is TGTGCCAGGAAGGGGGAATGGGACTATGGCTACACCTTC. Translated, it gives CARKGEWDYGYTF.

This chain connects TRBV13 to TRBJ2-1; D not resolved. The length of the CDR3 is 12 residues. CDR1 is PRHDT, CDR2 FYEKMQ, per germline (reference sequence). V was cut by 6 bases and J by 6 bases, with 9 bases left in between. Here the CDR3 reads CASRTLGNEQFF. The CDR3 DNA reads as TGTGCCAGCAGGACATTAGGCAATGAGCAGTTCTTC.

J is TRBJ2-2 and V is TRBV30, with 9 bases identical to TRBD2. V lost 4 bases and J lost 5; bases outside the gene matches: 8. Per germline, CDR1 GTSNPN and CDR2 SVGIG (reference sequence). The CDR3 length is 15 residues. For the CDR3, the DNA is TGTGCCTGGACCCTGCATAGCGGGAGTACCGGGGAGCTGTTTTTT. Translated: CAWTLHSGSTGELFF.

The V gene is TRBV5-4, the J gene TRBJ1-6; maybe TRBD1 (5 bases). Per germline, CDR1 SGHNT and CDR2 YYREEE (reference sequence). The CDR3 runs 17 residues. V dropped 5 bases and J dropped 0 bases, with 15 bases sitting between them. In DNA, the CDR3 is TGTGCCAGCAGTCCTGACAGCCATGGCTCCTATAATTCACCCCTCCACTTT. Its protein product is CASSPDSHGSYNSPLHF.

This chain joins TRBV11-2 and TRBJ1-1; 9 nucleotides line up with TRBD1. V was pared by 4 bases and J by 4 bases, with 10 bases of the junction left unmatched. In germline, CDR1 is SGHAT, CDR2 FQNNGV. This CDR3 region has 16 residues. CDR3 residues: CASSSGQGILGTEAFF. CDR3 in DNA: TGTGCCAGCAGCTCGGGACAGGGAATCTTGGGCACTGAAGCTTTCTTT.

This chain joins TRBV28 and TRBJ2-2; D is unclear. In germline, CDR1 is MDHEN, CDR2 SYDVKM. V was cut by 7 bases and J by 5 bases, with 17 bases left in between. CDR3 length: 15 amino acids. CDR3 DNA: TGTGCCAGCAACTTCCGGGTAGGAGAAACCGGGGAGCTGTTTTTT. As protein: CASNFRVGETGELFF.